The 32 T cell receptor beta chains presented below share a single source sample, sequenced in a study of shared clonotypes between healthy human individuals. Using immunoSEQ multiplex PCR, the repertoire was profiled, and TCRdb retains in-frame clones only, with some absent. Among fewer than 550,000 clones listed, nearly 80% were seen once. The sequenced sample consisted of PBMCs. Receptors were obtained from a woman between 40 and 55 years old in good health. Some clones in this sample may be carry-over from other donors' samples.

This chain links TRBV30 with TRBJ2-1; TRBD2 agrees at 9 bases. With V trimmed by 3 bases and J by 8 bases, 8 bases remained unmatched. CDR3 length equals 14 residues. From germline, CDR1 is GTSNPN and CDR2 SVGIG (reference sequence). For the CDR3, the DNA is TGTGCCTGGAGGGGTAGCGGGAGTTCCCATGAGCAGTTCTTC. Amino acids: CAWRGSGSSHEQFF.

The CDR3 loop is CASSQQSRELFF. Here the CDR3 DNA reads TGCGCCAGCAGCCAACAGAGCCGGGAGCTGTTTTTT. The chain couples TRBV4-1 to TRBJ2-2; D gene uncertain. Germline V gene sequence: CDR1 MGHRA, CDR2 YSYEKL. Trimming took 2 bases from V and 9 from J, leaving 7 bases between them. CDR3 length equals 12 residues.

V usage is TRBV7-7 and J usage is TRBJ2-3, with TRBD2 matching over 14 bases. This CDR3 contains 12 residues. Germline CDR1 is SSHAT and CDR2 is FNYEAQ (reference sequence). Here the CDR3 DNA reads TGTGCTATAGGACTAGCGGGGGGTACGCAGTATTTT. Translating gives CAIGLAGGTQYF.

The CDR3 spells CASSHSGLRENTGELFF. In nucleotides, the CDR3 is TGTGCCAGCAGTCACTCCGGCCTGCGGGAGAACACCGGGGAGCTGTTTTTT. The chain is built from TRBV27 and TRBJ2-2; D might be TRBD2 (6 bases). This CDR3 has 17 amino acids. CDR1 is MNHEY and CDR2 is SMNVEV in the germline V gene (reference sequence). V lost 5 bases to trimming and J lost 1 base, with 17 bases between them.

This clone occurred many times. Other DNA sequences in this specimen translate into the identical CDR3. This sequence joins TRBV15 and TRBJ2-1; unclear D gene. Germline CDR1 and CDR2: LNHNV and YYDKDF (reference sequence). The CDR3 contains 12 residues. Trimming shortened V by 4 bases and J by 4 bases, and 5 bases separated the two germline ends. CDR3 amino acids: CATSNGYNEQFF. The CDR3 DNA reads TGTGCCACCAGCAACGGATACAATGAGCAGTTCTTC.

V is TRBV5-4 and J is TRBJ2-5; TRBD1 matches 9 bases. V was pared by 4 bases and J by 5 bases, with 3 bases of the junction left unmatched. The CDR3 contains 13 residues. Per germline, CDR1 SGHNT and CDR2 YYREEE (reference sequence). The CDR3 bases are TGTGCCAGCAGCGGGGACAGGGAGGAGACCCAGTACTTC. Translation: CASSGDREETQYF. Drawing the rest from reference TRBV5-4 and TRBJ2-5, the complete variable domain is ETGVTQSPTHLIKTRGQQVTLRCSSQSGHNTVSWYQQALGQGPQFIFQYYREEENGRGNFPPRFSGLQFPNYSSELNVNALELDDSALYLCASSGDREETQYFGPGTRLLVL.

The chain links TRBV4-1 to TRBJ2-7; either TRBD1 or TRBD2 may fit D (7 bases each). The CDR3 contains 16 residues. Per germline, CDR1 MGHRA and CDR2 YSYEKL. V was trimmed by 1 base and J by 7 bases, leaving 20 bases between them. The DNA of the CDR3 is TGCGCCAGCAGCCAAGGCAGGGGGGGAGGGCCCGGGGAGCAGTACTTC. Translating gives CASSQGRGGGPGEQYF.

The CDR3 bases are TGTGCCAGCAGCGTAGAGCTAGCGGGGCACTATGAGCAGTTCTTC. Its protein is CASSVELAGHYEQFF. J is TRBJ2-1 and V is TRBV9, with TRBD2 identical over 9 bases. This CDR3 is built from 15 residues. CDR1 and CDR2 from the germline V gene are SGDLS and YYNGEE. V lost 0 bases to trimming and J lost 8 bases; unmatched junction nucleotides: 6. The full variable domain, completed using reference TRBV9 and TRBJ2-1, is DSGVTQTPKHLITATGQRVTLRCSPRSGDLSVYWYQQSLDQGLQFLIQYYNGEERAKGNILERFSAQQFPDLHSELNLSSLELGDSALYFCASSVELAGHYEQFFGPGTRLTVL.

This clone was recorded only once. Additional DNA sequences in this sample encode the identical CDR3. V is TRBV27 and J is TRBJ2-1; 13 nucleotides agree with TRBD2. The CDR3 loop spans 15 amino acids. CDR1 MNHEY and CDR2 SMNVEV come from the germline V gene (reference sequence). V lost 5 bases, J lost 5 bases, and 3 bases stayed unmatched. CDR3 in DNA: TGTGCCAGCAGTCTCGGGACTAGCGGGAACAATGAGCAGTTCTTC. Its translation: CASSLGTSGNNEQFF.

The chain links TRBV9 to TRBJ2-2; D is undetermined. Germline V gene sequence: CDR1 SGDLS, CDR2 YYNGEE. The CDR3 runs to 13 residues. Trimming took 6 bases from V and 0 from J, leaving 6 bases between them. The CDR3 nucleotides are TGTGCCAGCACCAGCGCGAACACCGGGGAGCTGTTTTTT. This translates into CASTSANTGELFF. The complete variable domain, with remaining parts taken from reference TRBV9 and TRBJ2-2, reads DSGVTQTPKHLITATGQRVTLRCSPRSGDLSVYWYQQSLDQGLQFLIQYYNGEERAKGNILERFSAQQFPDLHSELNLSSLELGDSALYFCASTSANTGELFFGEGSRLTVL.

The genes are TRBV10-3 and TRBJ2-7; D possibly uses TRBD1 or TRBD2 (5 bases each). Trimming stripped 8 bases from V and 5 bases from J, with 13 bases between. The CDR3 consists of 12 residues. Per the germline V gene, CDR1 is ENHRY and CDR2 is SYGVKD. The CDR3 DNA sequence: TGTGCCATCTCCCTCGGGGCACACGAGCAGTACTTC. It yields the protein CAISLGAHEQYF.

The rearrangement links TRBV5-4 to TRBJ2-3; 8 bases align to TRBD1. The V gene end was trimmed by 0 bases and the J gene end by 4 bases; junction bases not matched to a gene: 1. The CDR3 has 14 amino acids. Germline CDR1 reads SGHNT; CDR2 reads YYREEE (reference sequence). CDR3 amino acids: CASSLEQGADTQYF. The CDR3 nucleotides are TGTGCCAGCAGCTTGGAACAGGGGGCAGATACGCAGTATTTT.

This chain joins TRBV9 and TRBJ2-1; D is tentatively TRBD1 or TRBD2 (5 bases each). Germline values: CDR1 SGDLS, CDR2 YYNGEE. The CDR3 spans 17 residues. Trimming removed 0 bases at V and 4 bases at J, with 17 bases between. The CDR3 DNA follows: TGTGCCAGCAGCGTAGGTCCCTCGTGGGACGCTTACAATGAGCAGTTCTTC. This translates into CASSVGPSWDAYNEQFF.

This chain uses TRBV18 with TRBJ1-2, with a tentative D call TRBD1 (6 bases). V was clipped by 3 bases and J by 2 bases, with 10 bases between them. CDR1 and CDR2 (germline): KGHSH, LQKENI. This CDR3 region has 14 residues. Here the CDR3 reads CASSPTTGNYGYTF. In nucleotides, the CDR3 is TGTGCCAGCTCACCCACGACAGGCAACTATGGCTACACCTTC.

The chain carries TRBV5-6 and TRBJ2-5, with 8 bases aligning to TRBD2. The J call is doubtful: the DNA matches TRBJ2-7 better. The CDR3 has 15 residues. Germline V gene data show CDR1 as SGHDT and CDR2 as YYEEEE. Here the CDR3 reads CASSSPLADSYEQYF. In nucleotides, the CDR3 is TGTGCCAGCAGCTCGCCACTAGCGGATTCCTACGAGCAGTACTTC.

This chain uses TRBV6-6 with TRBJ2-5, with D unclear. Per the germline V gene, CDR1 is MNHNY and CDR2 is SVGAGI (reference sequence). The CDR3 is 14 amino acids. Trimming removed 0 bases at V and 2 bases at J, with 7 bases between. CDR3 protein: CASSYSRAQETQYF. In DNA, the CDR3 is TGTGCCAGCAGTTACTCCCGGGCGCAAGAGACCCAGTACTTC.

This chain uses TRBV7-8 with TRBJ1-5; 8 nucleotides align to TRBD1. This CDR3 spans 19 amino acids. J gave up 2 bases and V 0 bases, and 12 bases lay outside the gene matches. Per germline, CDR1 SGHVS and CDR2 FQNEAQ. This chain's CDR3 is CASSLALAPTGAGNQPQHF. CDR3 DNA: TGTGCCAGCAGCTTAGCCCTCGCTCCGACAGGGGCGGGCAATCAGCCCCAGCATTTT.

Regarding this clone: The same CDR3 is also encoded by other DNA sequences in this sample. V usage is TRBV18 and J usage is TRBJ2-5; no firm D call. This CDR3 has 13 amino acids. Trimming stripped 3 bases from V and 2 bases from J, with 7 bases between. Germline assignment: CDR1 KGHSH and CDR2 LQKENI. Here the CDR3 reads CASSPLAQETQYF. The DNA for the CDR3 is TGTGCCAGCTCACCTCTGGCTCAAGAGACCCAGTACTTC.

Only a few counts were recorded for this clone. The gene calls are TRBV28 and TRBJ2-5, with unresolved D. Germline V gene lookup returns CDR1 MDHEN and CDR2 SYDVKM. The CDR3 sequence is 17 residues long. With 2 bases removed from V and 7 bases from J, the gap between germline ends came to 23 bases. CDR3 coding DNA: TGTGCCAGCAGTTTAGATCGCGGTCACCCCGGTCCCGGGACCCAGTACTTC. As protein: CASSLDRGHPGPGTQYF.

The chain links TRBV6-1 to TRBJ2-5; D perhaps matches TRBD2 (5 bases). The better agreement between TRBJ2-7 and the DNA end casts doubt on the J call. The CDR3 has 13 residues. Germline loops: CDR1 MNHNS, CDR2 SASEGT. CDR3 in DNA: TGTGCCAGCAGTGAAAAGGAGGTGGCCGAGCAGTACTTC. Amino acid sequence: CASSEKEVAEQYF.

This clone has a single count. The CDR3 DNA reads as TGCGCCAGCAGCCAAGGGGAGATCAGGGGGAACACTGAAGCTTTCTTT. The encoded protein is CASSQGEIRGNTEAFF. The rearrangement links TRBV4-1 to TRBJ1-1; possibly TRBD1 for D (6 bases). There are 16 residues in the CDR3. The germline V gene has CDR1 MGHRA and CDR2 YSYEKL. V was shortened by 1 base and J by 1 base, with 13 bases between the two germline ends.

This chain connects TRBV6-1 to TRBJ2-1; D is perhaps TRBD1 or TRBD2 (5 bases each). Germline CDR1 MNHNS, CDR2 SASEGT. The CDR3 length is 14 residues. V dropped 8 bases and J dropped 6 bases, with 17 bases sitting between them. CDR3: CASLERGLGNEQFF. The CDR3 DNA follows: TGTGCCAGCCTGGAGAGGGGTCTGGGCAATGAGCAGTTCTTC.

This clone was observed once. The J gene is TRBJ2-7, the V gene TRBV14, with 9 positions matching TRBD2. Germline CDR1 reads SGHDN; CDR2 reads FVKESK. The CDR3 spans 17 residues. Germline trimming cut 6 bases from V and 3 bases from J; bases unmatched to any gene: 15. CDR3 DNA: TGTGCCAGCAGTTCACACATACTAGCGGGCAACCTCTACGAGCAGTACTTC. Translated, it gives CASSSHILAGNLYEQYF.

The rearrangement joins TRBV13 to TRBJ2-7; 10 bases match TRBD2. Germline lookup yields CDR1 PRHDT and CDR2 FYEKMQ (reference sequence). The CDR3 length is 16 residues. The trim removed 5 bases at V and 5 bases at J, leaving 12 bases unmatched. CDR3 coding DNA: TGTGCCAGCAGCCTACGGGCTAGCGGGAGCGTAGACGAGCAGTACTTC. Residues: CASSLRASGSVDEQYF.

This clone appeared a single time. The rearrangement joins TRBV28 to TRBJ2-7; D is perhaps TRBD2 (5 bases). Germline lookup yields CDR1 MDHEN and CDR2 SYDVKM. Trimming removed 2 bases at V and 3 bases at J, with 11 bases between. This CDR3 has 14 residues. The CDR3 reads CASSLPYGSYEQYF. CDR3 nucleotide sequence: TGTGCCAGCAGTTTACCTTATGGGAGCTACGAGCAGTACTTC.

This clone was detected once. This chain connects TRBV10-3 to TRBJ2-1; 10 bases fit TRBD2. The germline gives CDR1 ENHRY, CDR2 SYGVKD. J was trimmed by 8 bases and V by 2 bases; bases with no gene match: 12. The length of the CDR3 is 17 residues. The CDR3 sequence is CAISEPTSSGSTDEQFF. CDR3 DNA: TGTGCCATCAGTGAGCCGACTTCTAGCGGGAGTACCGATGAGCAGTTCTTC.

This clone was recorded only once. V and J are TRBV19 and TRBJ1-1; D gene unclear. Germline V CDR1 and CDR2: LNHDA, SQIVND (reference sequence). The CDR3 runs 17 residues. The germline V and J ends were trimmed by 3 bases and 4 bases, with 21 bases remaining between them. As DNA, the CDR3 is TGTGCCAGTAGTATCGGAGGCGGCAGATTTTTAGGCACTGAAGCTTTCTTT. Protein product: CASSIGGGRFLGTEAFF.

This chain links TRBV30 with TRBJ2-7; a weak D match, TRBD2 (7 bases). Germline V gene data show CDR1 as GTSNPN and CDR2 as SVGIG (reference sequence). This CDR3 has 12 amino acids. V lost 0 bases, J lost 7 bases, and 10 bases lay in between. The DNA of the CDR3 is TGTGCCTGGAGTGTCGGGGGGCCTGAGCAGTACTTC. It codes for CAWSVGGPEQYF.

The CDR3 nucleotides read TGTGCCAGCAGACCCTCCATCAGGGGCTTTGACGGGGAGCTGTTTTTT. It encodes CASRPSIRGFDGELFF. The chain uses TRBV27 and TRBJ2-2, with D maybe TRBD1 (6 bases). V gave up 6 bases and J gave up 7 bases, with 21 bases separating them. Germline CDR1 and CDR2: MNHEY and SMNVEV (reference sequence). This CDR3 has 16 residues.

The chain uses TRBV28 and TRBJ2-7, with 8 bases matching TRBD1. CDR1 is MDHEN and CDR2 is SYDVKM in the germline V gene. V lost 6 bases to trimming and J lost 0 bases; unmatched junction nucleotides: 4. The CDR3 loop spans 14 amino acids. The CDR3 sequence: CASRRQGSSYEQYF. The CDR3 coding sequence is TGTGCCAGCAGGCGACAGGGGAGCTCCTACGAGCAGTACTTC.

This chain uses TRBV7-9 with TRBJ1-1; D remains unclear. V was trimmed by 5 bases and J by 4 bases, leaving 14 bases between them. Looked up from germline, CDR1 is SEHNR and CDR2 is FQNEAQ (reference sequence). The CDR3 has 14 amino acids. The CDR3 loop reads CASSVGVGGTEAFF. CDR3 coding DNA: TGTGCCAGCAGCGTTGGAGTGGGAGGCACTGAAGCTTTCTTT.

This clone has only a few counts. CDR3 sequence reads: CASSSRSGNTEAFF. The CDR3, as DNA: TGTGCCAGCAGCTCCAGAAGTGGGAACACTGAAGCTTTCTTT. The chain joins TRBV7-9 to TRBJ1-1; D is unresolved. Between the trimmed V and J ends, which lost 4 bases and 1 base, there was a span of 10 bases. CDR1 SEHNR and CDR2 FQNEAQ come from the germline V gene (reference sequence). The CDR3 is 14 residues long. Using reference TRBV7-9 and TRBJ1-1 for the parts outside the CDR3, the full variable domain is DTGVSQNPRHKITKRGQNVTFRCDPISEHNRLYWYRQTLGQGPEFLTYFQNEAQLEKSRLLSDRFSAERPKGSFSTLEIQRTEQGDSAMYLCASSSRSGNTEAFFGQGTRLTVV.